The entry that follows covers one T cell receptor beta chain sequence. The antigen remains unidentified. Germline V gives CDR1 SGDLS, CDR2 YYNGEE. The CDR3 loop spans 14 amino acids. The ends lost 3 bases at V and 8 bases at J; junction bases unmatched: 7. The purity of all sorted populations exceeded 98%. The data were obtained in a study of beta chain features in type 1 diabetes. Study-level results: For type 1 diabetes patients, VDJ junctions showed fewer insertions and more deletions. A moderate, significant TCRB CDR3 shortening appeared in type 1 diabetes across four CD4+ subsets. Possibly, sequencing cDNA over-represented cells that had high TCR expression levels. For TCRB rearrangement, an influence of HLA type remained unresolved here.

The study reverse transcribed the entire isolated RNA, so it sequenced expressed TCRB transcripts. Clones were sequenced by immunoSEQ multiplex PCR, and TCRdb holds only the in-frame ones, with some missing. Altogether about 160,000 clones are present, 10% being singletons, with the ten largest covering less than 0.5%. The origin of this receptor is a man in his thirties or forties with type 1 diabetes. The chain couples TRBV9 to TRBJ1-1; TRBD1 aligns across 10 bases. The sample comprised central memory CD4+ T cells from blood. In DNA, the CDR3 is TGTGCCAGCAGCGCGTCGACAGGGGGCTGGGAAGCTTTCTTT. Translating gives CASSASTGGWEAFF.